This T cell receptor (beta chain) emerged from a study of shared clonotypes between healthy human individuals. This CDR3 contains 13 residues. Germline V gene sequence: CDR1 SGHRS, CDR2 YFSETQ. V lost 4 bases and J lost 6, with 13 bases in between. Per the original data handling: Junction-only sequences without quality scores came from ImmunoSEQ, so filtering differed. Generated by immunoSEQ multiplex PCR, the TCRdb table keeps only in-frame clones and is missing some. V, J and clone size are taken as reported in that table, and D and trimming were inferred from the DNA itself. This sample has 2,500,000 or so clones, with roughly 93% found just once.

The rearrangement joins TRBV5-1 to TRBJ1-2; unclear D gene. The sequence was obtained from a man aged 18 to 30 in good health. Some clones in this sample may be carry-over from other donors' samples. The sequenced material came from naive CD4+ T cells from PBMCs. Subset here: CD45RA+ positively selected. In DNA form, the CDR3 reads TGCGCCAGCAGCCCGGGAGGTAGGGATGGCTACACCTTC. It encodes CASSPGGRDGYTF. The complete variable domain, with remaining parts taken from reference TRBV5-1 and TRBJ1-2, reads KAGVTQTPRYLIKTRGQQVTLSCSPISGHRSVSWYQQTPGQGLQFLFEYFSETQRNKGNFPGRFSGRQFSNSRSEMNVSTLELGDSALYLCASSPGGRDGYTFGSGTRLTVV.